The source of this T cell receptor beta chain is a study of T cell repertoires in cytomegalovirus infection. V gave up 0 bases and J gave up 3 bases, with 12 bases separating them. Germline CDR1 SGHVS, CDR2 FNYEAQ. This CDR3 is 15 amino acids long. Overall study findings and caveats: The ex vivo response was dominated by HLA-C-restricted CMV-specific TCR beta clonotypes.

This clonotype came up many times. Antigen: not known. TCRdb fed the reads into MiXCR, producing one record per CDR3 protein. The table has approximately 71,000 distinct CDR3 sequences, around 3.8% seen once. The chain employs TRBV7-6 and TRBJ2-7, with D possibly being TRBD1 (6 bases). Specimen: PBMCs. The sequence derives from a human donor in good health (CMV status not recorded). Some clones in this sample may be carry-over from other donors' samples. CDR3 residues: CASSLAPGQVYEQYF. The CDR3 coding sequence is TGTGCCAGCAGCTTAGCTCCGGGACAAGTCTACGAGCAGTACTTC.